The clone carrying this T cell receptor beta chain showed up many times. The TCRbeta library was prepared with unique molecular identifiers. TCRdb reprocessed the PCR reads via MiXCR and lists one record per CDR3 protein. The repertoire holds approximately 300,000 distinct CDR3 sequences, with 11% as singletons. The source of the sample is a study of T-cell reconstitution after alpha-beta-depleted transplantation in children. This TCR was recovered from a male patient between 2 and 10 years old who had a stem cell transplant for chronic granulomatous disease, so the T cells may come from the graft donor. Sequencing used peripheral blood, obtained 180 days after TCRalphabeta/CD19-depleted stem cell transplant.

The CDR3: CASSSGSRFGELFF. As DNA, the CDR3 is TGTGCCAGCAGTTCCGGATCTAGATTCGGGGAGCTGTTTTTT. This chain links TRBV12-3 or TRBV12-4 with TRBJ2-2; D gene uncertain. V was cut by 4 bases and J by 7 bases, with 13 bases left in between. The CDR3 contains 14 residues.